The rows below give T cell receptor beta chains drawn from one sample of a study of human T cells and chemical hapten exposure. In TCRdb, the RACE reads were re-called with MiXCR into one record per CDR3 protein. The table includes 100,000 or so distinct CDR3 sequences, over 9.5% detected once. Specimen: whole blood, collected in connection with sensitization to the hapten diphenylcyclopropenone (DPC). Receptor source: a man between 35 and 55 years old with alopecia areata. Some clones in this sample may be carry-over from other donors' samples. The CDR3 runs from the conserved cysteine through the conserved F or W. D genes are given only for firm matches. The size field is filled for only some rows; it gives once, few, many or a size class.

few,TRBJ1-4,TRBV18,.,CASSQEGQRLFF,TGTGCCAGCTCACAGGAAGGACAGCGACTGTTTTTT
many,TRBJ2-1,TRBV5-1,TRBD2,CASGKLGTSGSTDEQFF,TGCGCCAGCGGGAAGTTGGGGACTAGCGGGAGTACCGATGAGCAGTTCTTC
.,TRBJ2-7,TRBV7-9,TRBD1,CASSSTGTVSYEQYF,TGTGCCAGCAGCTCCACCGGGACAGTATCCTACGAGCAGTACTTC
.,TRBJ1-2,TRBV19,.,CASSLDGREPFRGYTF,TGTGCCAGTAGCCTGGACGGAAGAGAGCCCTTTCGGGGCTACACCTTC
.,TRBJ2-6,TRBV3-1,.,CASSQAGGANVLTF,TGTGCCAGCAGCCAGGCAGGCGGGGCCAACGTCCTGACTTTC
.,TRBJ1-2,TRBV10-3,TRBD1,CAISDRGQLYYGYTF,TGTGCCATCAGTGACCGGGGACAGCTTTACTATGGCTACACCTTC
many,TRBJ1-2,TRBV7-9,TRBD1,CASSFGTGGSNGYTF,TGTGCCAGCAGCTTCGGGACAGGGGGGTCTAATGGCTACACCTTC
few,TRBJ1-5,TRBV6-2/TRBV6-3,TRBD1,CASSYSAGQGQPQHF,TGTGCCAGCAGTTACTCGGCGGGACAGGGGCAGCCCCAGCATTTT
.,TRBJ2-3,TRBV6-6,.,CASSYSGSQYF,TGTGCCAGCAGTTACTCTGGGTCGCAGTATTTT
.,TRBJ2-1,TRBV20-1,TRBD2,CSARDGGGNEQFF,TGCAGTGCTAGAGATGGGGGGGGCAATGAGCAGTTCTTC
few,TRBJ2-1,TRBV12-3/TRBV12-4,.,CASNQGGGRLYNEQFF,TGTGCCAGCAACCAGGGGGGCGGGAGGCTTTACAATGAGCAGTTCTTC
.,TRBJ1-6,TRBV19,.,CASVSPNSPLHF,TGTGCCAGTGTCAGCCCTAATTCACCCCTCCACTTT
.,TRBJ2-7,TRBV10-3,.,CAISERVEAYAYF,TGTGCCATCAGTGAGCGGGTGGAGGCCTACGCGTACTTC